One sample yielded the 30 T cell receptor beta chains listed below, sequenced in a study of T-cell memory formation after mild COVID-19. TCRdb used MiXCR to reprocess the 5' RACE reads, holding one entry per CDR3 protein. The repertoire holds just under 350,000 distinct CDR3 sequences, with 10% to 15% as singletons. The specimen sequenced was PBMCs or a T cell subset sorted from them (not recorded which). The receptors originated from a young man who had mild COVID-19 (a few samples of this study predate the infection). Cell type and time point are not known.

This clonotype has a handful of counts. The chain has TRBV3-1 and TRBJ2-7; 7 bases line up with TRBD1. The CDR3 loop spans 16 amino acids. V shed 0 bases, J shed 3 bases, and the junction held 8 bases outside the gene matches. Germline-derived CDR1 and CDR2 are LGHDT and YNNKEL (reference sequence). The CDR3 reads CASSQDQRTGHYEQYF. The DNA of the CDR3 is TGTGCCAGCAGCCAAGATCAGAGGACAGGCCACTACGAGCAGTACTTC.

In this sample, this clonotype turned up a few times. The V call is TRBV4-3, the J call TRBJ1-5, with D hard to call. CDR1 and CDR2 from the germline V gene are LGHNA and YSLEER. V was cut by 0 bases and J by 0 bases, with 6 bases left in between. The length of the CDR3 is 15 residues. The CDR3, as DNA: TGCGCCAGCAGCCAAGATGGAAATAGCAATCAGCCCCAGCATTTT. This gives the protein CASSQDGNSNQPQHF.

This chain connects TRBV5-1 to TRBJ1-2, with D uncertain. Trimming took 0 bases from V and 8 from J, leaving 8 bases between them. Per the germline V gene, CDR1 is SGHRS and CDR2 is YFSETQ. The CDR3 has 12 residues. CDR3 sequence reads: CASSLAEEGYTF. The CDR3 nucleotides are TGCGCCAGCAGCTTGGCAGAGGAGGGCTACACCTTC. Variable domain in full (rest from reference TRBV5-1 and TRBJ1-2): KAGVTQTPRYLIKTRGQQVTLSCSPISGHRSVSWYQQTPGQGLQFLFEYFSETQRNKGNFPGRFSGRQFSNSRSEMNVSTLELGDSALYLCASSLAEEGYTFGSGTRLTVV.

This CDR3 reads CASSLMPGTDYGYTF. CDR3 in DNA: TGTGCCAGCAGCTTAATGCCGGGGACAGACTATGGCTACACCTTC. This chain uses TRBV7-8 with TRBJ1-2; 7 nucleotides agree with TRBD1. V lost 2 bases and J lost 3; bases outside the gene matches: 6. Germline CDR1 and CDR2: SGHVS and FQNEAQ. The CDR3 runs 15 residues.

Only a few counts were recorded for this clonotype. V and J are TRBV6-2 or TRBV6-3 and TRBJ1-2, with 12 bases lining up with TRBD1. Germline V gene data show CDR1 as MNHEY and CDR2 as SVGEGT. V lost 6 bases, J lost 8 bases, and 10 bases stayed unmatched. CDR3 length: 15 residues. CDR3 nucleotide sequence: TGTGCCAGCAGCGGGGGACAGGGGGCGTCGAAAGGCTACACCTTC. This codes for CASSGGQGASKGYTF.

This clonotype was detected a few times. This rearrangement joins TRBV11-2 to TRBJ2-5; TRBD2 matches at 8 bases. Germline V gene sequence: CDR1 SGHAT, CDR2 FQNNGV. The length of the CDR3 is 15 residues. Trimming took 5 bases from V and 4 from J; bases not matched to a gene: 9. The CDR3 is CASSPGTRDRETQYF. In DNA form, the CDR3 reads TGTGCCAGCAGCCCAGGGACTAGAGATAGAGAGACCCAGTACTTC.

This clonotype has more than one count but fewer than ten. This CDR3 is CASSYEGSYGYTF. CDR3 coding DNA: TGTGCCAGCAGTTACGAGGGGTCCTATGGCTACACCTTC. This sequence joins TRBV6-5 and TRBJ1-2; D possibly corresponds to TRBD1 (5 bases). This CDR3 is 13 amino acids long. With 2 bases removed from V and 4 bases from J, the gap between germline ends came to 8 bases. CDR1 is MNHEY, CDR2 SVGAGI, per germline.

The rearrangement joins TRBV20-1 to TRBJ2-7; D is uncertain. Germline values: CDR1 DFQATT, CDR2 SNEGSKA (reference sequence). The length of the CDR3 is 12 residues. CDR3 protein: CSARDTSYEQYV. The DNA of the CDR3 is TGCAGTGCTCGAGACACCTCCTACGAGCAGTACGTC.

This clonotype has ten or more counts. The gene calls are TRBV5-6 and TRBJ2-3; tentative D call: TRBD1 (5 bases). This CDR3 is 16 amino acids long. Germline values: CDR1 SGHDT, CDR2 YYEEEE. Trimming took off 4 bases at V and 3 bases at J, with 18 bases between the two ends. As DNA, the CDR3 is TGTGCCAGCAGCCTTAATCGACAGTCCGGAACAGATACGCAGTATTTT. Its translation: CASSLNRQSGTDTQYF.

This clonotype was detected a few times. The rearrangement links TRBV5-1 to TRBJ2-5, with D unclear. V was trimmed by 0 bases and J by 1 base, leaving 10 bases between them. Germline V gene sequence: CDR1 SGHRS, CDR2 YFSETQ. The CDR3 runs to 15 residues. The CDR3 is CASSLASNVQETQYF. The CDR3 DNA follows: TGCGCCAGCAGCTTGGCCTCGAATGTCCAAGAGACCCAGTACTTC. Full variable domain (remainder filled in from reference TRBV5-1 and TRBJ2-5): KAGVTQTPRYLIKTRGQQVTLSCSPISGHRSVSWYQQTPGQGLQFLFEYFSETQRNKGNFPGRFSGRQFSNSRSEMNVSTLELGDSALYLCASSLASNVQETQYFGPGTRLLVL.

V usage is TRBV29-1 and J usage is TRBJ2-7, with D hard to call. The V end was cut by 0 bases, the J end by 4 bases, with 10 bases between. The germline gives CDR1 SQVTM, CDR2 ANQGSEA. This CDR3 region has 13 residues. CDR3 loop: CSVEDRVRYEQYV. Here the CDR3 DNA reads TGCAGCGTTGAAGATAGGGTTCGGTACGAGCAGTACGTC.

The V gene is TRBV4-2, the J gene TRBJ2-5; TRBD2 matches at 16 bases. In germline, CDR1 is LGHNA, CDR2 YNFKEQ. The CDR3 has 19 residues. After removal of 4 bases from V and 5 bases from J, the junction contained 13 bases not matched to a gene. As DNA, the CDR3 is TGTGCCAGCAGCCGGGGACTAGCGGGGGGGCGTGGTCGTGAGGAGACCCAGTACTTC. Translation gives CASSRGLAGGRGREETQYF.

The rearrangement links TRBV5-1 to TRBJ1-2; D is perhaps TRBD1 (5 bases). This CDR3 has 14 amino acids. Trimming removed 3 bases at V and 4 bases at J, with 13 bases between. Germline V gene sequence: CDR1 SGHRS, CDR2 YFSETQ. CDR3 DNA sequence: TGCGCCAGCAGCTCGGCGGGGGGGAGCTATGGCTACACCTTC. This translates into CASSSAGGSYGYTF.

This clonotype came up many times. A read error is possible here, since a much larger clone lies one base away. V and J are TRBV6-4 and TRBJ2-3, with a tentative D call TRBD2 (5 bases). Trimming took 4 bases from V and 0 from J, leaving 5 bases between them. The CDR3 contains 13 residues. The germline V gene has CDR1 MRHNA and CDR2 SNTAGT. The CDR3 bases are TGTGCCAGCAGTGCGGGGAGCACAGATACGCAGTATTTT. This codes for CASSAGSTDTQYF.

This clonotype was seen many times. This chain joins TRBV12-3 or TRBV12-4 and TRBJ2-3, with D unclear. This CDR3 has 11 residues. Trimming left V 6 bases short and J 2 bases short, with 3 bases between. CDR3 nucleotide sequence: TGTGCCAGCAGAAACACAGATACGCAGTATTTT. Translated, it gives CASRNTDTQYF.

This clonotype was seen more than once but under ten times. V is TRBV7-9 and J is TRBJ2-5; 7 bases match TRBD2. The V gene end was trimmed by 5 bases and the J gene end by 1 base; junction bases not matched to a gene: 7. This CDR3 region has 15 residues. Per germline, CDR1 SEHNR and CDR2 FQNEAQ (reference sequence). The CDR3 nucleotides are TGTGCCAGCAGCCCGTGGGGGGGGATCCAAGAGACCCAGTACTTC. It encodes CASSPWGGIQETQYF.

This clonotype was seen only a few times. The CDR3 here is CASSSHGGAEAFF. For the CDR3, the DNA is TGTGCCAGCAGTTCCCACGGGGGTGCTGAAGCTTTCTTT. The chain joins TRBV27 to TRBJ1-1, with D possibly being TRBD1 (5 bases). V was cut by 4 bases and J by 6 bases, with 12 bases left in between. From germline, CDR1 is MNHEY and CDR2 SMNVEV (reference sequence). This CDR3 has 13 residues.

The chain recombines TRBV5-6 with TRBJ2-3; a possible D gene is TRBD1 (5 bases). The CDR3 length is 14 residues. Germline V lookup: CDR1 SGHDT, CDR2 YYEEEE. V was cut by 2 bases and J by 3 bases, with 10 bases left in between. The CDR3 region is CASSFQGATDTQYF. CDR3 nucleotides: TGTGCCAGCAGCTTTCAGGGTGCTACAGATACGCAGTATTTT.

The chain couples TRBV2 to TRBJ2-5, with TRBD2 matching over 7 bases. Germline V gives CDR1 SNHLY, CDR2 FYNNEI. J lost 0 bases, V lost 6 bases, and 1 base had no gene match. The CDR3 has 13 amino acids. CDR3 coding DNA: TGTGCCAGCAGGCGGGAGTACCAAGAGACCCAGTACTTC. Its protein is CASRREYQETQYF.

This chain links TRBV7-9 with TRBJ2-5, with D uncertain. The CDR3 covers 14 residues. Per germline, CDR1 SEHNR and CDR2 FQNEAQ (reference sequence). Trimming removed 5 bases at V and 5 bases at J, with 15 bases between. The CDR3 bases are TGTGCCAGCAGCCTCCCGGGCCTATCGGAGACCCAGTACTTC. Its protein product is CASSLPGLSETQYF.

This rearrangement joins TRBV15 to TRBJ1-5, with TRBD1 identical over 9 bases. V lost 6 bases, J lost 2 bases, and 11 bases stayed unmatched. Germline V gene data show CDR1 as LNHNV and CDR2 as YYDKDF (reference sequence). The CDR3 is 17 amino acids. CDR3 loop: CATSNGTGLGGNQPQHF. CDR3 nucleotides: TGTGCCACCAGTAACGGGACAGGGCTTGGTGGCAATCAGCCCCAGCATTTT.

This clonotype was picked up many times. The V gene is TRBV5-1, the J gene TRBJ2-5; possible D gene TRBD2, 5 bases. Between the trimmed V and J ends, which lost 4 bases and 5 bases, there was a span of 21 bases. In germline, CDR1 is SGHRS, CDR2 YFSETQ. CDR3 length: 16 amino acids. In DNA, the CDR3 is TGCGCCAGCAGCGCAATGCTAGGTGGAGGTGAGGAGACCCAGTACTTC. Protein: CASSAMLGGGEETQYF.

This clonotype was recorded a few times. The chain has TRBV4-2 and TRBJ2-3, with 7 bases fitting TRBD2. With V trimmed by 5 bases and J by 0 bases, 8 bases remained unmatched. The germline V gene has CDR1 LGHNA and CDR2 YNFKEQ. CDR3 size: 16 residues. The CDR3 nucleotides read TGTGCCAGCAGCGTTCGAGCGGGGACTAGCACAGATACGCAGTATTTT. Amino acid sequence: CASSVRAGTSTDTQYF.

V is TRBV20-1 and J is TRBJ1-4; no clear D gene. The CDR3 loop spans 13 amino acids. The germline gives CDR1 DFQATT, CDR2 SNEGSKA (reference sequence). V shed 3 bases and J shed 7 bases, with 12 bases lying between them. The CDR3 loop is CSASGSPFEKLFF. CDR3 DNA: TGCAGTGCTAGCGGGAGTCCATTTGAAAAACTGTTTTTT.

This clonotype was counted only a few times. The chain carries TRBV14 and TRBJ2-7; 7 bases match TRBD2. V lost 5 bases and J lost 3; bases outside the gene matches: 7. The CDR3 runs to 14 residues. CDR1 and CDR2 from the germline V gene are SGHDN and FVKESK. CDR3 nucleotides: TGTGCCAGCAGCAAACCGGGACTATACTACGAGCAGTACTTC. This codes for CASSKPGLYYEQYF.

The rearrangement links TRBV20-1 to TRBJ2-3; D remains ambiguous. CDR1 and CDR2 (germline): DFQATT, SNEGSKA (reference sequence). Trimming cost V 6 bases and J 0 bases, with 10 bases left between them. The CDR3 has 13 residues. The CDR3 coding sequence is TGCAGTGCAAGGGCAGACAGCACAGATACGCAGTATTTT. Residues: CSARADSTDTQYF.

V and J are TRBV5-1 and TRBJ2-5; D perhaps matches TRBD2 (7 bases). Germline V gene data show CDR1 as SGHRS and CDR2 as YFSETQ. The CDR3 is 16 amino acids. The V gene lost 5 bases and the J gene lost 2 bases, with 19 bases spanning the gap. CDR3 loop: CASRRTWGGRQETQYF. The CDR3 nucleotides are TGCGCCAGCAGACGGACATGGGGGGGGCGACAAGAGACCCAGTACTTC. Supplemented by reference TRBV5-1 and TRBJ2-5, the full variable domain reads KAGVTQTPRYLIKTRGQQVTLSCSPISGHRSVSWYQQTPGQGLQFLFEYFSETQRNKGNFPGRFSGRQFSNSRSEMNVSTLELGDSALYLCASRRTWGGRQETQYFGPGTRLLVL.

V gene TRBV25-1 combines with J gene TRBJ2-5; D gene uncertain. Trimming shortened V by 4 bases and J by 2 bases, and 11 bases separated the two germline ends. From germline, CDR1 is MGHDK and CDR2 SYGVNS. CDR3 length equals 14 residues. The CDR3 reads CASSVRLTQETQYF. The CDR3 DNA reads as TGTGCCAGCAGTGTCCGACTGACGCAAGAGACCCAGTACTTC.

CDR3 coding DNA: TGCGCCAGCAGCCCTAGGAGGTATCCGAACACTGAAGCTTTCTTT. This encodes CASSPRRYPNTEAFF. The chain recombines TRBV4-1 with TRBJ1-1; D unresolved. CDR3 length equals 15 residues. CDR1 is MGHRA, CDR2 YSYEKL, per germline. Trimming removed 4 bases at V and 1 base at J, with 13 bases between.

The table lists this clonotype with a few counts. The chain employs TRBV7-8 and TRBJ2-7; D perhaps matches TRBD2 (6 bases). The CDR3 contains 16 residues. CDR1 is SGHVS, CDR2 FQNEAQ, per germline. Between the trimmed V and J ends, which lost 3 bases and 3 bases, there was a span of 18 bases. This CDR3 is CASSFSGTRDGYEQYV. The CDR3 nucleotides are TGTGCCAGCAGCTTTTCTGGGACGCGGGACGGCTACGAGCAGTACGTC.